Reported below is one TCR beta chain. Original processing notes: Amplifying reference gene primers gave estimates of nucleated cell counts. The data were produced by immunoSEQ multiplex PCR, yet TCRdb's version contains in-frame clones alone and is incomplete. That table gives V, J and clone size, and the DNA gave D and trimming. The repertoire consists of about 140,000 clones, with 86% occurring once and the leading ten covering almost 8.5%. J was trimmed by 5 bases and V by 4 bases; bases with no gene match: 5. Germline CDR1 and CDR2: KGHSH and LQKENI. CDR3 length: 14 residues. These data belong to a study of blood T cell repertoires in COVID-19. About the research overall: Samples of COVID-19 (acute and convalescent) were obtained from the United States, Italy and Spain.

V usage is TRBV18 and J usage is TRBJ1-1, with TRBD1 matching over 9 bases. This clonotype was sampled from a woman aged 55-69 years with acute or convalescent COVID-19. The sample was peripheral blood. The CDR3 nucleotides read TGTGCCAGCTCACAAGGGACAGGGTATACTGAAGCTTTCTTT. Translation: CASSQGTGYTEAFF.